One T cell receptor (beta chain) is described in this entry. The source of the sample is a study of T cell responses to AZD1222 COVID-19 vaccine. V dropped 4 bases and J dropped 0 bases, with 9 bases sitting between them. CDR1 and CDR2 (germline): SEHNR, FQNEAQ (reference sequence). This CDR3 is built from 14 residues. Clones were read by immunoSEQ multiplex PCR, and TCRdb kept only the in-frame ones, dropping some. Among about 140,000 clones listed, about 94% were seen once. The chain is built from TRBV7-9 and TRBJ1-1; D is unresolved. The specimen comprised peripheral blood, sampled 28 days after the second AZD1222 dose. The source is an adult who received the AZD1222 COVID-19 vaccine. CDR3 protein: CASSSLGMNTEAFF. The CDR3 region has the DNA TGTGCCAGCAGCTCATTAGGAATGAACACTGAAGCTTTCTTT.